This T cell receptor beta chain was identified during a study of post-analysis software for immune sequencing data. Whole-study context: Disease courses included relapsing-remitting, secondary progressive and progressive-relapsing multiple sclerosis.

Trimming left V 5 bases short and J 10 bases short, with 13 bases between. The CDR3 totals 12 residues. Study conclusions and caveats: Versus controls, multiple sclerosis patients showed significantly lower diversity (normalized Chao1). There were five or six TRBV segments more frequent in patients than controls, and TRBV5-6, TRBV5-1 and TRBV20-1 were among them. F-measure co-clustering was strong for batch-matched samples.

Unique molecular identifiers had been added to the TCR beta cDNA libraries. The yield from roughly 1 to 10 million T cells was roughly 500,000 cDNA molecules in total. TCRdb called the PCR reads again in MiXCR, with one record for every CDR3 protein. The sample lists approximately 730,000 distinct CDR3 sequences; 46% were seen once. Concerning this clonotype: Its target is unknown.

The chain recombines TRBV12-3 or TRBV12-4 with TRBJ2-3, with D uncertain. Input material: blood. The TCR comes from a girl aged 5-17 years with multiple sclerosis. CDR3 loop: CASSPGSTAQYF. Written as DNA, the CDR3 is TGTGCCAGCAGTCCCGGATCTACGGCGCAGTATTTT.